This T cell receptor (beta chain) was recovered during a study of shared clonotypes between healthy human individuals. As processed by the authors: ImmunoSEQ supplied junction-only sequences lacking quality scores, so filtering was different. TCRdb's table, derived via immunoSEQ multiplex PCR, lists solely in-frame clones and lacks some. V and J calls and clone size come straight from that table; D and trimming were deduced from the DNA. The sample contains some 740,000 clones, about 91% of which appear only once. The CDR3 extends over 15 amino acids. Germline CDR1 and CDR2: PRHDT and FYEKMQ (reference sequence). V lost 8 bases and J lost 1, with 17 bases in between. CD45RO-negative, CCR7-selected cells formed the naive CD8 fraction, which excluded terminally differentiated effector memory CD45RA+ cells.

The specimen sequenced was naive CD8+ T cells sorted from blood. This receptor was identified in a young man in good health. The gene calls are TRBV13 and TRBJ1-1, with TRBD1 as a possible D gene (6 bases). The CDR3 DNA is TGTGCCAGCGTTGGGGGGGCGGAGAGGAACACTGAAGCTTTCTTT. It specifies CASVGGAERNTEAFF.